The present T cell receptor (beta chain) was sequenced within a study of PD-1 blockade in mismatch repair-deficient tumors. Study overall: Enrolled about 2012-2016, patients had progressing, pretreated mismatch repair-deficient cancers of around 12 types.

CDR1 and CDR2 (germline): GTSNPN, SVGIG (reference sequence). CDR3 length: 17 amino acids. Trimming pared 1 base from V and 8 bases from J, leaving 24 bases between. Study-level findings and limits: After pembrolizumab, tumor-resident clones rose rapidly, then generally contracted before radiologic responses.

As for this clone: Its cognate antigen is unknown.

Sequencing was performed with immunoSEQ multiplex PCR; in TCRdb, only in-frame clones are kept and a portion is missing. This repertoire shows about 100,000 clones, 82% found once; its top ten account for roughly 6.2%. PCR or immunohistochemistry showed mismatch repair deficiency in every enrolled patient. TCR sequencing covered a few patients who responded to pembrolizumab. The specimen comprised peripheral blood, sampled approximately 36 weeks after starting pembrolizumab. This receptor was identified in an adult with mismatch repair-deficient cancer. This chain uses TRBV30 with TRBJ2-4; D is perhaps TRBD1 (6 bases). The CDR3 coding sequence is TGTGCCTGGAGTGAAAGAACCGGGACATACAAGGGGGACATTCAGTACTTC. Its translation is CAWSERTGTYKGDIQYF.